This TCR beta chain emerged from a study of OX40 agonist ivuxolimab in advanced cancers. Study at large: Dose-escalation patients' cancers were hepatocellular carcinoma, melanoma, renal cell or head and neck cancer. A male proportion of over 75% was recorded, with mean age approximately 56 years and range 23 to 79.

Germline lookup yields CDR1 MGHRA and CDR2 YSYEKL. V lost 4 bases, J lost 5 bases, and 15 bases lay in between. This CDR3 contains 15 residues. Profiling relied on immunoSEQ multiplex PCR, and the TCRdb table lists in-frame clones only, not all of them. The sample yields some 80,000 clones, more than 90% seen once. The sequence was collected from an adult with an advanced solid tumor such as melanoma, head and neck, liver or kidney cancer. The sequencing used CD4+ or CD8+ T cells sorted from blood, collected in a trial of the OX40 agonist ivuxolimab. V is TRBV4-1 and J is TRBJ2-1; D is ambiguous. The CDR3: CASSLRLHPDNEQFF. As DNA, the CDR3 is TGCGCCAGCAGCCTACGACTCCATCCGGACAATGAGCAGTTCTTC.